This T cell receptor beta chain stems from a study of OX40 agonist ivuxolimab in advanced cancers. Study-level background: A male proportion of just over 80% was recorded, with mean age approximately 64 years and range roughly 23 to 90. Checkpoint inhibitors had been given previously to 40% of patients.

Profiling relied on immunoSEQ multiplex PCR, and the TCRdb table lists in-frame clones only, not all of them. The sample carries 65,000 to 90,000 clones, approximately 90% recorded once. In germline, CDR1 is SGDLS, CDR2 YYNGEE. This CDR3 has 13 residues. J was trimmed by 2 bases and V by 7 bases; bases with no gene match: 4. Study outcomes and limitations: Among T cells, CD8+ cells averaged more expanded clones than CD4+ cells. At 0.1 to 3.0 mg/kg, CD4+ and CD8+ blood T cells expanded clonally by week 6.

Regarding this clone: The target antigen is unknown.

The chain recombines TRBV9 with TRBJ2-7, with TRBD1 matching over 9 bases. The receptor was isolated from an adult with an advanced solid tumor such as melanoma, head and neck, liver or kidney cancer. The starting material was CD4+ or CD8+ T cells sorted from blood, obtained in a trial of the OX40 agonist ivuxolimab. The CDR3 sequence is CASGRQGAYEQYF. In nucleotides, the CDR3 is TGTGCCAGCGGACGACAGGGGGCCTACGAGCAGTACTTC.